This TCR beta chain appears in the sequencing data of a study of blood T cell repertoires in COVID-19. The protocol was immunoSEQ multiplex PCR, while the TCRdb copy is restricted to in-frame clones and leaves out a portion. The sample shows some 120,000 clones, approximately 88% of them seen only once. The sample consisted of peripheral blood. The sequence came from a man aged 45-65 years with acute or convalescent COVID-19.

CDR3 DNA sequence: TGTGCCAGCAGTTTCAGGGAAGGAGACGAGCAGTACTTC. It is translated as CASSFREGDEQYF. The chain links TRBV27 to TRBJ2-7; the D gene is possibly TRBD1 (5 bases). Germline CDR1 MNHEY, CDR2 SMNVEV (reference sequence). This CDR3 contains 13 residues. The V and J ends lost 3 bases and 5 bases respectively, with 11 bases between them.